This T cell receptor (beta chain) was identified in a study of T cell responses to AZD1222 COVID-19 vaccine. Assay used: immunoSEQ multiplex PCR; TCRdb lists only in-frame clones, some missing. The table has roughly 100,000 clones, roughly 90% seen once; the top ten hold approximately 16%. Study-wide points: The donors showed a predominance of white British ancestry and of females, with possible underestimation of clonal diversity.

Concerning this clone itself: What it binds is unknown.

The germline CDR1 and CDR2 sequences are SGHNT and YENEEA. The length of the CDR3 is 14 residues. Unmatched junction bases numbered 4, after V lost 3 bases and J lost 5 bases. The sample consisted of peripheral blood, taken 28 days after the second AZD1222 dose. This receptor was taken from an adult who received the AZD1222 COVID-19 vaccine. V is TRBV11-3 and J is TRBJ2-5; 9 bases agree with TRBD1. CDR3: CASSFGTGRETQYF. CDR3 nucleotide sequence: TGTGCCAGCAGCTTCGGGACAGGGAGGGAGACCCAGTACTTC.